The 31 T cell receptor beta chains below come from one sample, sequenced in a study of T-cell reconstitution after alpha-beta-depleted transplantation in children. The library targeted TCRbeta and was prepared with unique molecular identifiers. TCRdb processed the PCR reads anew with MiXCR; each CDR3 protein has one entry. Among about 640,000 distinct CDR3 sequences listed, 16% were seen once. The sample consisted of PBMCs from the stem cell graft donor, taken from the stem cell graft. The receptors here all came from a human donor who donated a stem cell graft to a child with acute myeloid leukemia.

In nucleotides, the CDR3 is TGCGCCAGCAGCCAAGTACAGGGGGGGAGCACAGATACGCAGTATTTT. Translating it yields CASSQVQGGSTDTQYF. This chain joins TRBV4-3 and TRBJ2-3; D possibly corresponds to TRBD1 (8 bases). The CDR3 has 16 residues. V was shortened by 1 base and J by 0 bases, with 11 bases between the two germline ends. Germline lookup yields CDR1 LGHNA and CDR2 YSLEER.

This clonotype was picked up many times. This sequence joins TRBV5-4 and TRBJ1-2; D gene uncertain. The CDR3 is made up of 12 amino acids. V was cut by 0 bases and J by 6 bases, with 6 bases left in between. In germline, CDR1 is SGHNT, CDR2 YYREEE (reference sequence). CDR3 sequence (DNA): TGTGCCAGCAGCTTGGGGAGGGATGGCTACACCTTC. Translating it yields CASSLGRDGYTF.

This clonotype was seen at least ten times. This chain connects TRBV12-3 or TRBV12-4 to TRBJ1-2; 10 bases agree with TRBD1. This CDR3 has 14 residues. V dropped 6 bases and J dropped 6; count of bases not matched to a gene: 7. In DNA form, the CDR3 reads TGTGCCAGCAGCCGGACAGGGGGGGTTAATGGCTACACCTTC. It is translated as CASSRTGGVNGYTF.

This clonotype was recorded a few times. The chain uses TRBV24-1 and TRBJ2-5; either TRBD1 or TRBD2 may fit D (5 bases each). Germline V CDR1 and CDR2: KGHDR, SFDVKD. V was trimmed by 9 bases and J by 0 bases, leaving 13 bases between them. CDR3 size: 14 residues. The CDR3 loop is CATGQGEYQETQYF. Written as DNA, the CDR3 is TGTGCCACCGGGCAGGGAGAGTACCAAGAGACCCAGTACTTC.

The rearrangement uses TRBV20-1 and TRBJ2-1; D is possibly TRBD1 (5 bases). Germline assignment: CDR1 DFQATT and CDR2 SNEGSKA (reference sequence). The germline V and J ends were trimmed by 3 bases and 4 bases, with 13 bases remaining between them. The CDR3 is made up of 14 amino acids. The CDR3 here is CSASPDTSYNEQFF. In DNA, the CDR3 is TGCAGTGCTAGCCCGGACACCTCTTACAATGAGCAGTTCTTC.

The chain links TRBV7-9 to TRBJ1-4; maybe TRBD1 (5 bases). CDR1 and CDR2 from the germline V gene are SEHNR and FQNEAQ (reference sequence). Trimming removed 5 bases from V and 4 bases from J, with 14 bases in between. This CDR3 is built from 15 residues. The CDR3 DNA reads TGTGCCAGCAGCCAGGGCACAGGCCGTAATGAAAAACTGTTTTTT. It translates to CASSQGTGRNEKLFF. Full variable domain (remainder filled in from reference TRBV7-9 and TRBJ1-4): DTGVSQNPRHKITKRGQNVTFRCDPISEHNRLYWYRQTLGQGPEFLTYFQNEAQLEKSRLLSDRFSAERPKGSFSTLEIQRTEQGDSAMYLCASSQGTGRNEKLFFGSGTQLSVL.

In this sample, this clonotype turned up many times. The rearrangement joins TRBV20-1 to TRBJ2-1; D not resolved. Germline-derived CDR1 and CDR2 are DFQATT and SNEGSKA (reference sequence). This CDR3 is 11 amino acids long. The V gene lost 4 bases and the J gene lost 3 bases, with 4 bases spanning the gap. CDR3 DNA sequence: TGCAGTGCTAAGTTCTACAATGAGCAGTTCTTC. Amino acids: CSAKFYNEQFF.

This clonotype was seen a few times. V is TRBV27 and J is TRBJ2-7, with TRBD2 as a possible D gene (5 bases). The CDR3 has 14 amino acids. Germline CDR1 and CDR2: MNHEY and SMNVEV (reference sequence). V was shortened by 2 bases and J by 5 bases, with 13 bases between the two germline ends. The CDR3 DNA is TGTGCCAGCAGTTTAATCTCTCCCGGGGACGAGCAGTACTTC. It codes for CASSLISPGDEQYF.

This clonotype was detected many times. The V gene is TRBV29-1, the J gene TRBJ2-5; maybe TRBD1 (6 bases). The V end was cut by 7 bases, the J end by 3 bases, with 9 bases between. Germline assignment: CDR1 SQVTM and CDR2 ANQGSEA. The length of the CDR3 is 11 residues. This CDR3 reads CSGGHEETQYF. The CDR3 DNA follows: TGCAGCGGGGGACACGAAGAGACCCAGTACTTC. Together with reference TRBV29-1 and TRBJ2-5, the CDR3 gives the full variable domain: SAVISQKPSRDICQRGTSLTIQCQVDSQVTMMFWYRQQPGQSLTLIATANQGSEATYESGFVIDKFPISRPNLTFSTLTVSNMSPEDSSIYLCSGGHEETQYFGPGTRLLVL.

This clonotype appeared a few times. The CDR3 bases are TGTGCCACTAGCCTCGGGGGATTGAACACCGGGGAGCTGTTTTTT. It encodes CATSLGGLNTGELFF. The V gene is TRBV15, the J gene TRBJ2-2; possibly TRBD2 for D (6 bases). Between the trimmed V and J ends, which lost 9 bases and 1 base, there was a span of 15 bases. Germline CDR1 is LNHNV and CDR2 is YYDKDF (reference sequence). This CDR3 is built from 15 residues.

This chain connects TRBV11-2 to TRBJ2-6, with 7 bases that match TRBD2. V dropped 3 bases and J dropped 0; count of bases not matched to a gene: 14. The CDR3 has 20 residues. The germline CDR1 and CDR2 sequences are SGHAT and FQNNGV. CDR3 loop: CASSLSIRDAGVSGANVLTF. CDR3 DNA sequence: TGTGCCAGCAGCTTGTCAATCCGGGACGCGGGGGTCTCTGGGGCCAACGTCCTGACTTTC.

This clonotype was seen a few times. V usage is TRBV12-5 and J usage is TRBJ1-5; D remains unclear. CDR1 LGHNT and CDR2 FRNRAP come from the germline V gene. The CDR3 sequence is 13 residues long. Trimming shortened V by 5 bases and J by 5 bases, and 10 bases separated the two germline ends. The CDR3 nucleotides read TGTGCTAGTGGTGCGAACACCGATCAGCCCCAGCATTTT. It yields the protein CASGANTDQPQHF.

This chain links TRBV7-9 with TRBJ2-7, with 8 bases fitting TRBD1. The junction had 12 bases not matched to a gene; V was cut back by 5 bases and J by 3 bases. CDR1 and CDR2 from the germline V gene are SEHNR and FQNEAQ (reference sequence). The CDR3 is 16 residues long. The CDR3 region is CASSHTDRAGNYEQYF. CDR3 DNA sequence: TGTGCCAGCAGCCACACGGACAGGGCGGGTAACTACGAGCAGTACTTC.

The chain recombines TRBV7-9 with TRBJ2-1; TRBD2 aligns across 11 bases. This CDR3 has 15 residues. With V trimmed by 6 bases and J by 6 bases, 7 bases remained unmatched. The germline CDR1 and CDR2 sequences are SEHNR and FQNEAQ (reference sequence). The CDR3 coding sequence is TGTGCCAGCAGGTCTACTAGCGGGGGTGGCAATGAGCAGTTCTTC. Translated: CASRSTSGGGNEQFF.

This clonotype came up many times. The rearrangement links TRBV5-1 to TRBJ1-1, with a weak D call TRBD1 (6 bases). The germline V gene encodes CDR1 SGHRS and CDR2 YFSETQ. The V end lost 5 bases, the J end lost 0 bases, and 14 bases lay between the germline ends. This CDR3 comprises 15 residues. The DNA of the CDR3 is TGCGCCAGCAGTCTTCCCGGGACATTGAACACTGAAGCTTTCTTT. Its translation: CASSLPGTLNTEAFF.

The table lists this clonotype with many counts. The rearrangement joins TRBV29-1 to TRBJ2-3; D call uncertain. Germline V CDR1 and CDR2: SQVTM, ANQGSEA. Between the trimmed V and J ends, which lost 0 bases and 14 bases, there was a span of 6 bases. The CDR3 covers 9 residues. Here the CDR3 reads CSVEDPAYF. The CDR3 coding sequence is TGCAGCGTTGAAGATCCGGCGTATTTT.

The chain couples TRBV20-1 to TRBJ2-1; TRBD2 matches 15 bases. After removal of 3 bases from V and 1 base from J, the junction contained 13 bases not matched to a gene. The length of the CDR3 is 20 residues. Germline assignment: CDR1 DFQATT and CDR2 SNEGSKA (reference sequence). The CDR3 reads CSASYPYGTSGGQSYNEQFF. The CDR3, as DNA: TGCAGTGCTAGCTATCCCTACGGGACTAGCGGGGGGCAGTCCTACAATGAGCAGTTCTTC.

With respect to this clonotype: A read error may be the cause here, since a much bigger clone is one base away. The CDR3 loop reads CASSSTGTSGAQFF. The CDR3 DNA reads as TGCGCCAGCAGCTCGACCGGGACTAGCGGTGCGCAGTTCTTC. The V and J genes are TRBV5-1 and TRBJ2-1, with 11 bases matching TRBD2. V shed 3 bases and J 12 bases; nucleotides not matched to a gene: 8. This CDR3 spans 14 amino acids. In germline, CDR1 is SGHRS, CDR2 YFSETQ.

This clonotype was counted many times. The V and J genes are TRBV11-2 and TRBJ2-6; no clear D. Germline V gene sequence: CDR1 SGHAT, CDR2 FQNNGV. CDR3 length: 17 amino acids. Trimming shortened V by 0 bases and J by 0 bases, and 9 bases separated the two germline ends. DNA of the CDR3: TGTGCCAGCAGCTTAGAGGGTGGCGGCTCTGGGGCCAACGTCCTGACTTTC. Translated, it gives CASSLEGGGSGANVLTF. The full variable domain, with the rest looked up from reference TRBV11-2 and TRBJ2-6, is EAGVAQSPRYKIIEKRQSVAFWCNPISGHATLYWYQQILGQGPKLLIQFQNNGVVDDSQLPKDRFSAERLKGVDSTLKIQPAKLEDSAVYLCASSLEGGGSGANVLTFGAGSRLTVL.

This clonotype was seen repeatedly, ten times or more. This rearrangement joins TRBV20-1 to TRBJ1-1; tentative D call: TRBD1 (5 bases). Trimming pared 3 bases from V and 1 base from J, leaving 12 bases between. Germline CDR1 and CDR2: DFQATT and SNEGSKA (reference sequence). The CDR3 has 14 amino acids. The CDR3 nucleotides are TGCAGTGCTAGGACGGGACGGCCGAACACTGAAGCTTTCTTT. Its translation is CSARTGRPNTEAFF.

The CDR3 nucleotides read TGTGCCAGCTCACCATCCCGACAGCTTGAAGCTTTCTTT. It codes for CASSPSRQLEAFF. The chain recombines TRBV18 with TRBJ1-1, with D perhaps TRBD1 (5 bases). The CDR3 contains 13 residues. Per the germline V gene, CDR1 is KGHSH and CDR2 is LQKENI. Between the trimmed V and J ends, which lost 2 bases and 7 bases, there was a span of 11 bases.

There are many counts of this clonotype. V gene TRBV20-1 combines with J gene TRBJ2-1; TRBD2 matches 11 bases. J was trimmed by 3 bases and V by 5 bases; bases with no gene match: 3. Germline V gene sequence: CDR1 DFQATT, CDR2 SNEGSKA (reference sequence). The CDR3 has 14 residues. The CDR3 region is CSALTSGSYNEQFF. DNA of the CDR3: TGCAGTGCTTTAACTAGCGGGAGCTACAATGAGCAGTTCTTC.

This clonotype was picked up a small number of times. The chain joins TRBV11-2 to TRBJ1-4; unclear D gene. V lost 2 bases, J lost 10 bases, and 11 bases lay in between. This CDR3 spans 13 amino acids. Germline CDR1 is SGHAT and CDR2 is FQNNGV. The CDR3 coding sequence is TGTGCCAGCAGCTTATCCCCCGGGATAAAACTGTTTTTT. Its translation is CASSLSPGIKLFF.

This clonotype was detected only a few times. The germline gene is not matched at one end of the junction; a read error may be the cause. The CDR3 sequence is CASSLYSGNSEAFF. The CDR3 DNA follows: TGTGCCAGCAGCTTATACTCAGGGAACTCTGAAGCTTTCTTT. The V call is TRBV7-2, the J call TRBJ1-1; D may be TRBD1 (5 bases). Looked up from germline, CDR1 is SGHTA and CDR2 is FQGNSA. The CDR3 has 14 amino acids.

This clonotype was counted many times. This chain connects TRBV6-1 to TRBJ1-1; D gene uncertain. This CDR3 contains 12 residues. CDR1 is MNHNS and CDR2 is SASEGT in the germline V gene. V was trimmed by 4 bases and J by 6 bases, leaving 9 bases between them. CDR3 in amino acids: CASSAVRPEAFF. In nucleotides, the CDR3 is TGTGCCAGCAGTGCTGTGAGACCTGAAGCTTTCTTT.

This clonotype was seen many times. The chain combines TRBV12-3 or TRBV12-4 with TRBJ2-2; D may be TRBD1 or TRBD2 (6 bases each). Deletions cut 5 bases from V and 4 bases from J, with 17 bases between. The length of the CDR3 is 16 residues. In DNA, the CDR3 is TGTGCCAGCAGTCCAGCGCGGGACACGGCCACCGGGGAGCTGTTTTTT. Amino acids: CASSPARDTATGELFF.

The rearrangement joins TRBV7-9 to TRBJ2-7; tentative D call: TRBD1 (6 bases). The V gene lost 4 bases and the J gene lost 3 bases, with 19 bases spanning the gap. Per the germline V gene, CDR1 is SEHNR and CDR2 is FQNEAQ (reference sequence). This CDR3 spans 16 amino acids. The CDR3: CASSSGQTGHRYEQYF. The CDR3 DNA sequence: TGTGCCAGCAGCTCAGGGCAGACAGGCCACCGCTACGAGCAGTACTTC.

This clonotype was detected ten times or more. The rearrangement uses TRBV20-1 and TRBJ2-7; unclear D gene. The CDR3 is made up of 12 amino acids. Germline V gene data show CDR1 as DFQATT and CDR2 as SNEGSKA (reference sequence). V was shortened by 4 bases and J by 3 bases, with 10 bases between the two germline ends. For the CDR3, the DNA is TGCAGTGCTAACCCCTCGGGCTACGAGCAGTACTTC. Its protein product is CSANPSGYEQYF.

There are a few counts of this clonotype. V usage is TRBV24-1 and J usage is TRBJ2-7; maybe TRBD2 (6 bases). Trimming left V 4 bases short and J 2 bases short, with 11 bases between. The CDR3 extends over 14 amino acids. Germline values: CDR1 KGHDR, CDR2 SFDVKD. DNA of the CDR3: TGTGCCACCAGTGACACCGGGACTCCCTACGAGCAGTACTTC. Protein product: CATSDTGTPYEQYF.

This clonotype showed up many times. DNA of the CDR3: TGCAGTGCTAGTCTGGGCAGGGGTTACGAGCAGTTCTTC. Protein sequence: CSASLGRGYEQFF. This rearrangement joins TRBV20-1 to TRBJ2-1, with D possibly being TRBD1 (6 bases). The CDR3 has 13 residues. Germline V gene data show CDR1 as DFQATT and CDR2 as SNEGSKA (reference sequence). V shed 3 bases and J shed 10 bases, with 16 bases lying between them.

A remark on this clonotype: This may come from a read error, since a much larger clone is one base off. This rearrangement joins TRBV10-3 to TRBJ1-1; D is unclear. Germline V lookup: CDR1 ENHRY, CDR2 SYGVKD. There are 14 residues in the CDR3. The CDR3 nucleotides are TGTGCCATCCGTGAGGAGGCAGAGAACACTGAAGCTTTCTTT. This codes for CAIREEAENTEAFF.